Listed below are T cell receptor beta chains from one sample, sequenced in a study of T cell repertoires in cytomegalovirus infection. Each CDR3 protein is one row after TCRdb ran MiXCR on the reads. The sample yields around 630,000 distinct CDR3 sequences, 20% to 25% seen once. The sequenced sample was CD8+ T cells from PBMCs. Every receptor here comes from a human donor in good health (CMV status not recorded). Some clones in this sample may be carry-over from other donors' samples. CDR3s include the opening cysteine and the closing phenylalanine or tryptophan. The D gene is left open where the match is weak. Size is stated for part of the rows, as once, few or many counts, or as a class when the clone is expanded.

V gene,clone size,D gene,J gene,CDR3 DNA,CDR3 protein
TRBV7-9,-,-,TRBJ1-1,TGTGCCAGCATCCTAGGAGGGGCTGAAACTGAAGCTTTCTTT,CASILGGAETEAFF
TRBV7-9,-,-,TRBJ1-5,TGTGCCAGCAGCTTACTAAAAGGTCAGCCCCAGCATTTT,CASSLLKGQPQHF
TRBV2,few,-,TRBJ2-1,TGTGCCAGCAGTGAACTGGACCGTCGGGCGGGCAATGAGCAGTTCTTC,CASSELDRRAGNEQFF
TRBV27,few,-,TRBJ2-3,TGTGCCAGCTCCTGGACAGTCAGGGGCACAGATACGCAGTATTTT,CASSWTVRGTDTQYF
TRBV12-3/TRBV12-4,-,-,TRBJ1-4,TGTGCCAGCAGCTGGGAGGGTCGGGTTGAAAAACTGTTTTTT,CASSWEGRVEKLFF
TRBV7-2,few,TRBD2,TRBJ2-1,TGTGCCAGCAGGGCCCCGGGGGGGTACAATGAGCAGTTCTTC,CASRAPGGYNEQFF
TRBV14,few,-,TRBJ2-4,TGTGCCAGCAGCCAAGAGGCCGAGGTCATTCAGTACTTC,CASSQEAEVIQYF
TRBV14,-,-,TRBJ2-1,TGTGCCAGCAGCCACGCCCCGAATGAGCAGTTCTTC,CASSHAPNEQFF
TRBV7-9,many,-,TRBJ2-5,TGTGCCAGCAGCTTCCTGGATGAGGCCCAGTACTTC,CASSFLDEAQYF
TRBV7-2,many,-,TRBJ2-2,TGTGCCAGCAGCAGTATACGGTCTACCACCGGGGAGCTGTTTTTT,CASSSIRSTTGELFF
TRBV20-1,-,TRBD1,TRBJ2-5,TGCAGTGCTAGAGATTGGAATGGGACAGGGGAAGAGACCCAGTACTTC,CSARDWNGTGEETQYF
TRBV5-1,few,TRBD1,TRBJ2-7,TGCGCCAGCAGCCCCTTCGGGACAGATGACGAGCAGTACTTC,CASSPFGTDDEQYF
TRBV6-2/TRBV6-3,few,TRBD1,TRBJ1-1,TGTGCCAGCAGAACTCGGACAGGGGGCTTTGAAGCTTTCTTT,CASRTRTGGFEAFF
TRBV7-8,many,-,TRBJ2-5,TGTGCCAGCAGCTTACGGGGGAGCGGTAACTACCAAGAGACCCAGTACTTC,CASSLRGSGNYQETQYF
TRBV10-3,many,-,TRBJ1-2,TGTGCCATCAGGGAAGGGAATAGACGTGTCGGCTATGGCTACACCTTC,CAIREGNRRVGYGYTF
TRBV27,many,-,TRBJ1-2,TGTGCCAGCAGCCCGGCCTGGGGGGGAGACTATGGCTACACCTTC,CASSPAWGGDYGYTF
TRBV20-1,-,-,TRBJ2-5,TGCAGTGCTAGAGCGGTGGTGCCGACGGAGACCCAGTACTTC,CSARAVVPTETQYF
TRBV25-1,-,-,TRBJ2-3,TGTGCCACGATTGGGGATACGCAGTATTTT,CATIGDTQYF
TRBV20-1,-,TRBD2,TRBJ2-2,TGCAGTGCCCAGAGGAACTGGGCTAGCGGGGGTGGCGGGGAGCTGTTTTTT,CSAQRNWASGGGGELFF
TRBV7-6,many,TRBD2,TRBJ2-2,TGTGCCAGCAGCTTTGGCGGGGGGGCCGCGGAGGAGCTGTTTTTT,CASSFGGGAAEELFF
TRBV2,many,-,TRBJ1-2,TGTGCCAGCAAAGTACCCCGGGGAAGCGGGTATGGCTACACCTTC,CASKVPRGSGYGYTF
TRBV28,many,-,TRBJ1-5,TGTGCCAGCAGATCGATCGGAGGTCAGCCCCAGCATTTT,CASRSIGGQPQHF
TRBV28,-,-,TRBJ1-2,TGTGCCAGCAACGGGCCGAACTATGGCTACACCTTC,CASNGPNYGYTF
TRBV6-6,few,TRBD2,TRBJ2-2,TGTGCCAGCAGTTACGGGGGGGGAGGTACCGGGGAGCTGTTTTTT,CASSYGGGGTGELFF
TRBV7-6,many,-,TRBJ2-7,TGTGCCAGCAGCTTAGAAAACAACCCCTCCTACGAGCAGTACTTC,CASSLENNPSYEQYF
TRBV7-9,-,-,TRBJ1-5,TGTGCCAGCAGCTCAACACCAGCTAGCAATCAGCCCCAGCATTTT,CASSSTPASNQPQHF
TRBV28,many,-,TRBJ1-1,TGTGCCAGCAGTTTAACCAGGGGTGGCACTGAAGCTTTCTTT,CASSLTRGGTEAFF
TRBV7-9,-,-,TRBJ1-5,TGTGCCAGCAGCCATTCGGGACGTCCGGGCAATCAGCCCCAGCATTTT,CASSHSGRPGNQPQHF
TRBV7-9,many,-,TRBJ1-2,TGTGCCAGCAGCCCTTGGTCGGGACAATTTCTCTATGGCTACACCTTC,CASSPWSGQFLYGYTF
TRBV20-1,-,-,TRBJ2-1,TGCAGTGCTAGAGATCGACAGGCTTACAATGAGCAGTTCTTC,CSARDRQAYNEQFF
TRBV28,few,-,TRBJ1-1,TGTGCCAGCATACTGGCAAGTAACACTGAAGCTTTCTTT,CASILASNTEAFF
TRBV9,-,-,TRBJ2-5,TGTGCCAGCACCAATCCGGGACATCAGGAGACCCAGTACTTC,CASTNPGHQETQYF
TRBV25-1,few,-,TRBJ2-1,TGTGCCACCGCGGACAGATACAATGAGCAGTTCTTC,CATADRYNEQFF
TRBV20-1,-,-,TRBJ1-5,TGCAGTGCCAGGGGACCGAGCGAACCCCAGCATTTT,CSARGPSEPQHF
TRBV27,-,-,TRBJ2-7,TGTGCCAGCATGGGGGAGGTAGGGGGCAGTCGCTACGAGCAGTACTTC,CASMGEVGGSRYEQYF
TRBV6-1,few,-,TRBJ2-3,TGTGCCAGCAGTGAAGCGCTCTGGCTACGCACAGATACGCAGTATTTT,CASSEALWLRTDTQYF
TRBV7-9,many,-,TRBJ2-3,TGTGCCAGCAGCTCCGACGGAGACTGGGCAGATACGCAGTATTTT,CASSSDGDWADTQYF
TRBV9,few,TRBD2,TRBJ2-2,TGTGCCAGCAGCGCGCCTAGCGGGGCGAACACCGGGGAGCTGTTTTTT,CASSAPSGANTGELFF
TRBV29-1,-,-,TRBJ1-1,TGCAGCGTCCCCTCGAGAGCGAACACTGAAGCTTTCTTT,CSVPSRANTEAFF
TRBV12-3/TRBV12-4,many,TRBD1,TRBJ2-2,TGTGCCAGCAACATACCGGGACAGGGGGTCACCGGGGAGCTGTTTTTT,CASNIPGQGVTGELFF
TRBV7-9,few,TRBD2,TRBJ2-1,TGTGCCAGCACCGCATTAGGACTAGCGGGGAACAATGAGCAGTTCTTC,CASTALGLAGNNEQFF
TRBV7-2,many,-,TRBJ2-5,TGTGCCAGCAGCTTAGTCCCGCAGGGGTACCAAGAGACCCAGTACTTC,CASSLVPQGYQETQYF
TRBV28,few,TRBD1,TRBJ2-3,TGTGCCAGCAGTTTGTCGTACCGGGACAGTTTCACAGATACGCAGTATTTT,CASSLSYRDSFTDTQYF
TRBV28,few,-,TRBJ1-1,TGTGCCAGCAGGAGGGTCTATGAGAACACTGAAGCTTTCTTT,CASRRVYENTEAFF
TRBV28,many,-,TRBJ1-5,TGTGCCAGCAGTTCACCCCCCCGGGACTTCAAACCGATCAAGGAGCCCCAGCATTTT,CASSSPPRDFKPIKEPQHF
TRBV20-1,-,-,TRBJ2-4,TGCAGTGCTAGAGATCGAGGGGCGGACATTCAGTACTTC,CSARDRGADIQYF
TRBV29-1,-,-,TRBJ2-2,TGCAGCGTTGAAGGTACGGAGTGGACCGGGGAGCTGTTTTTT,CSVEGTEWTGELFF
TRBV7-6,-,TRBD1,TRBJ2-1,TGTGCCAGCAGCTTCCTCCGAGGACAGGGGGTCTATGAGCAGTTCTTC,CASSFLRGQGVYEQFF
TRBV5-1,-,TRBD1,TRBJ1-3,TGCGCCAGCAGCTGGTGGACAGGGGCCTTCGATCCTGGAAACACCATATATTTT,CASSWWTGAFDPGNTIYF
TRBV6-6,-,TRBD1,TRBJ2-3,TGTGCCAGCAGTTACTCGGACAGGTCAGATACGCAGTATTTT,CASSYSDRSDTQYF
TRBV28,-,-,TRBJ1-1,TGTGCCAGCAGTTTCGGTGGATGGACTGAAGCTTTCTTT,CASSFGGWTEAFF
TRBV28,few,-,TRBJ1-2,TGTGCCAGCAGCCCGCGGGAGTTTCCACCACTCTATGGCTACACCTTC,CASSPREFPPLYGYTF
TRBV6-1,many,-,TRBJ1-1,TGTGCCAGCAGCCGGGGACGGATATTTGGGAACACTGAAGCTTTCTTT,CASSRGRIFGNTEAFF